The 13 T cell receptor beta chains presented below share a single source sample, sequenced in a study of T cells in Graves' hyperthyroidism and ophthalmopathy. What was amplified from RNA transcripts were TCR beta CDR3 regions. HTBI primers were the set used in a first-round RT-PCR of the TCR CDR3. Using its own MiXCR run on the multiplex PCR reads, TCRdb lists one record per CDR3 protein. The sample lists about 360,000 distinct CDR3 sequences; 20% to 30% were seen once. The material sequenced was blood. These receptors originate from a man aged 45-65 years with Graves' hyperthyroidism.

The chain carries TRBV18 and TRBJ2-1; no reliable D call. Germline CDR1 is KGHSH and CDR2 is LQKENI. The V end lost 3 bases, the J end lost 0 bases, and 12 bases lay between the germline ends. The CDR3 is made up of 16 amino acids. The CDR3 spells CASSPDLVSSYNEQFF. DNA of the CDR3: TGTGCCAGCTCACCCGACTTAGTGAGCTCCTACAATGAGCAGTTCTTC.

This clonotype appeared many times. The chain combines TRBV27 with TRBJ2-1; D is perhaps TRBD1 (6 bases). Germline lookup yields CDR1 MNHEY and CDR2 SMNVEV (reference sequence). This CDR3 is 15 amino acids long. Trimming took off 4 bases at V and 9 bases at J, with 19 bases between the two ends. The CDR3 DNA follows: TGTGCCAGCAGTTCTTTTATTTTGGGGGCTGGTGAGCAGTTCTTC. Its translation is CASSSFILGAGEQFF.

The sample holds many counts of this clonotype. V usage is TRBV28 and J usage is TRBJ2-5; TRBD1 might be the D (6 bases). The V gene's germline CDR1 is MDHEN and CDR2 SYDVKM. Trimming took 2 bases from V and 7 from J, leaving 14 bases between them. This CDR3 has 14 residues. The CDR3 nucleotides are TGTGCCAGCAGTTTACCCTCAGGGGTAGGGACCCAGTACTTC. Translation: CASSLPSGVGTQYF.

V is TRBV5-6 and J is TRBJ2-2; 7 nucleotides match TRBD1. In germline, CDR1 is SGHDT, CDR2 YYEEEE. The CDR3 length is 15 residues. Losses at the gene ends were 10 bases for V and 5 bases for J; bases not matched to a gene: 14. The CDR3 bases are TGTGCCTGCCGTAGGGGGACAGCCAGGACCGGGGAGCTGTTTTTT. Translation: CACRRGTARTGELFF. The entire variable domain, with the rest obtained from reference TRBV5-6 and TRBJ2-2, is as follows: DAGVTQSPTHLIKTRGQQVTLRCSPKSGHDTVSWYQQALGQGPQFIFQYYEEEERQRGNFPDRFSGHQFPNYSSELNVNALLLGDSALYLCACRRGTARTGELFFGEGSRLTVL.

The chain links TRBV5-5 to TRBJ2-7; TRBD2 matches 7 bases. The CDR3 extends over 13 amino acids. Germline lookup yields CDR1 SGHKS and CDR2 YYEKEE (reference sequence). The V segment lost 6 bases and the J segment 4 bases; nucleotides outside the gene matches: 7. This chain's CDR3 is CASTGGIVYEQYF. In nucleotides, the CDR3 is TGTGCCAGCACCGGGGGGATCGTATACGAGCAGTACTTC. Combining the CDR3 with reference TRBV5-5 and TRBJ2-7 gives the whole variable domain DAGVTQSPTHLIKTRGQQVTLRCSPISGHKSVSWYQQVLGQGPQFIFQYYEKEERGRGNFPDRFSARQFPNYSSELNVNALLLGDSALYLCASTGGIVYEQYFGPGTRLTVT.

This clonotype was counted many times. V is TRBV28 and J is TRBJ1-5; possibly TRBD1 for D (5 bases). Trimming stripped 5 bases from V and 2 bases from J, with 10 bases between. The CDR3 is made up of 14 amino acids. Germline CDR1 and CDR2: MDHEN and SYDVKM. The CDR3 DNA sequence: TGTGCCAGCAGTCAGGGTGGGGGCAATCAGCCCCAGCATTTT. It translates to CASSQGGGNQPQHF.

The CDR3 spells CASTQQGGYGYTF. In DNA form, the CDR3 reads TGTGCCAGCACGCAACAGGGGGGTTATGGCTACACCTTC. The J gene is TRBJ1-2, the V gene TRBV28, with TRBD1 matching 8 bases. V dropped 7 bases and J dropped 5; count of bases not matched to a gene: 6. This CDR3 is built from 13 residues. Germline V CDR1 and CDR2: MDHEN, SYDVKM.

This clonotype was seen at least ten times. The chain combines TRBV27 with TRBJ1-1, with TRBD1 identical over 10 bases. CDR3 length: 15 amino acids. Unmatched junction bases numbered 5, after V lost 5 bases and J lost 2 bases. Per the germline V gene, CDR1 is MNHEY and CDR2 is SMNVEV (reference sequence). The CDR3 nucleotides are TGTGCCAGCAGTGACCGGGACAGGGGAAACACTGAAGCTTTCTTT. Its protein product is CASSDRDRGNTEAFF.

This chain connects TRBV11-3 to TRBJ2-1, with D possibly TRBD2 on 5 matching bases. This CDR3 spans 12 amino acids. V lost 5 bases and J lost 6, with 8 bases in between. CDR1 and CDR2 from the germline V gene are SGHNT and YENEEA. The CDR3 loop reads CASSGEINEQFF. In DNA form, the CDR3 reads TGTGCCAGCAGCGGGGAGATCAATGAGCAGTTCTTC. Full variable domain (missing parts from reference TRBV11-3 and TRBJ2-1): EAGVVQSPRYKIIEKKQPVAFWCNPISGHNTLYWYLQNLGQGPELLIRYENEEAVDDSQLPKDRFSAERLKGVDSTLKIQPAELGDSAVYLCASSGEINEQFFGPGTRLTVL.

This clonotype was observed many times. J is TRBJ2-7 and V is TRBV2; 8 bases fit TRBD2. The CDR3 runs to 13 residues. CDR1 and CDR2 (germline): SNHLY, FYNNEI. V was pared by 10 bases and J by 4 bases, with 9 bases of the junction left unmatched. This CDR3 reads CATSGLAGYEQYF. The CDR3 DNA reads as TGTGCCACCTCGGGGCTAGCGGGTTACGAGCAGTACTTC.

The genes are TRBV6-1 and TRBJ2-3, with 9 bases lining up with TRBD1. CDR1 and CDR2 (germline): MNHNS, SASEGT. J lost 3 bases, V lost 5 bases, and 12 bases had no gene match. This CDR3 is 17 amino acids long. CDR3 coding DNA: TGTGCCAGCAGTTACGTAGTTGGGACAGGGTTGACAGATACGCAGTATTTT. It specifies CASSYVVGTGLTDTQYF.

This sequence joins TRBV5-1 and TRBJ1-6, with TRBD1 as a possible D gene (6 bases). V was clipped by 5 bases and J by 5 bases, with 14 bases between them. Germline CDR1 reads SGHRS; CDR2 reads YFSETQ. The CDR3 covers 15 residues. Here the CDR3 DNA reads TGCGCCAGCAGTTTAGAGGGGGGAGATAATTCACCCCTCCACTTT. Its protein is CASSLEGGDNSPLHF.

The chain has TRBV7-3 and TRBJ2-5; D remains ambiguous. Trimming pared 5 bases from V and 3 bases from J, leaving 10 bases between. The CDR3 runs 13 residues. Germline CDR1 and CDR2: SGHTA and FQGTGA. The CDR3 reads CASSKTGKETQYF. CDR3 bases: TGTGCCAGCAGCAAGACTGGCAAAGAGACCCAGTACTTC.